One sample yielded the 23 T cell receptor beta chains listed below, sequenced in a study of T cells in Graves' hyperthyroidism and ophthalmopathy. The TCR beta CDR3 regions underwent amplification using RNA transcripts as the source. HTBI primers drove first-round RT-PCR of the TCR CDR3. Via MiXCR, TCRdb re-called the multiplex PCR reads, giving one row per CDR3 protein. The sample holds 45,000 to 55,000 distinct CDR3 sequences, 45% to 65% seen once. Material: peripheral blood or thyroid tissue (not recorded which). Every receptor here comes from a man aged 18 to 35 with Graves' hyperthyroidism.

Note on this clonotype: At one end, the junction sequence differs from germline, possibly due to a read error. The chain uses TRBV7-2 and TRBJ1-1; no clear D gene. This CDR3 region has 11 residues. Germline-derived CDR1 and CDR2 are SGHTA and FQGNSA. The CDR3 region has the DNA TGTGCCAGCAGCTTCAGCCTTGAAACTTCCTTT. Translated: CASSFSLETSF.

CDR3 coding DNA: TGTGCCAGCAGCTCCTGGATCTTGGACAGTCTTAACTATGGCTACACCTTC. Protein: CASSSWILDSLNYGYTF. This chain uses TRBV7-8 with TRBJ1-2; TRBD1 is a possible D gene (6 bases). The length of the CDR3 is 17 residues. Germline values: CDR1 SGHVS, CDR2 FQNEAQ. V was pared by 4 bases and J by 1 base, with 19 bases between.

This clonotype was seen many times. This chain uses TRBV4-3 with TRBJ2-3; 7 bases match TRBD1. V lost 0 bases, J lost 4 bases, and 10 bases stayed unmatched. This CDR3 spans 17 amino acids. Germline CDR1 is LGHNA and CDR2 is YSLEER. CDR3 sequence (DNA): TGCGCCAGCAGCCAAGATGTGACAGGGTCGCACGCAGATACGCAGTATTTT. Its translation: CASSQDVTGSHADTQYF.

This clonotype was detected many times. The chain combines TRBV5-1 with TRBJ2-7, with TRBD1 identical over 9 bases. In germline, CDR1 is SGHRS, CDR2 YFSETQ. J was trimmed by 2 bases and V by 4 bases; bases with no gene match: 7. The CDR3 has 15 amino acids. CDR3 sequence (DNA): TGCGCCAGCAGCGGGACAGGGCCATCGACCTACGAGCAGTACTTC. Protein: CASSGTGPSTYEQYF.

This clonotype was observed a handful of times. The J gene is TRBJ1-2, the V gene TRBV7-2, with D perhaps TRBD1 (5 bases). This CDR3 has 15 amino acids. The V end was cut by 6 bases, the J end by 6 bases, with 20 bases between. The germline gives CDR1 SGHTA, CDR2 FQGNSA. CDR3 region: CASSLRQGLQDGYTF. CDR3 coding DNA: TGTGCCAGCAGTTTAAGGCAGGGTCTCCAAGATGGCTACACCTTC.

Only one count was recorded for this clonotype. A read error may account for a junction end that differs from germline. The rearrangement links TRBV20-1 to TRBJ1-6; no clear D gene. This CDR3 is built from 12 residues. The germline CDR1 and CDR2 sequences are DFQATT and SNEGSKA (reference sequence). The chain's CDR3 is CSVRSLSSPLHF. DNA of the CDR3: TGCAGTGTTAGATCGTTGAGTTCACCCCTCCACTTT.

The V and J genes are TRBV20-1 and TRBJ2-7, with a weak D call TRBD1 (5 bases). V was clipped by 3 bases and J by 6 bases, with 12 bases between them. The CDR3 is 12 residues long. Germline loops: CDR1 DFQATT, CDR2 SNEGSKA (reference sequence). The CDR3 region is CSASAGNGEQYF. As DNA, the CDR3 is TGCAGTGCTAGCGCAGGGAACGGCGAGCAGTACTTC.

This clonotype is a singleton in its sample. The V and J genes are TRBV7-3 and TRBJ1-2; TRBD1 aligns across 7 bases. Germline CDR1 SGHTA, CDR2 FQGTGA. This CDR3 spans 13 amino acids. V lost 8 bases and J lost 8; bases outside the gene matches: 11. This CDR3 reads CASAFAAGGGYTF. CDR3 bases: TGTGCCAGCGCTTTCGCCGCAGGGGGAGGCTACACCTTC. Supplemented by reference TRBV7-3 and TRBJ1-2, the full variable domain reads GAGVSQTPSNKVTEKGKYVELRCDPISGHTALYWYRQSLGQGPEFLIYFQGTGAADDSGLPNDRFFAVRPEGSVSTLKIQRTERGDSAVYLCASAFAAGGGYTFGSGTRLTVV.

This clonotype was seen only a few times. DNA for the CDR3: TGTGCCAGCAGTTTAGACCCGGACAGGGTTAGATACGAGCAGTACTTC. Its translation: CASSLDPDRVRYEQYF. This sequence joins TRBV28 and TRBJ2-7, with 8 bases aligning to TRBD1. Germline trimming cut 2 bases from V and 4 bases from J; bases unmatched to any gene: 10. From germline, CDR1 is MDHEN and CDR2 SYDVKM. CDR3 size: 16 residues.

J is TRBJ2-3 and V is TRBV9; 12 bases are a match to TRBD2. With 5 bases clipped from V and 3 bases from J, the junction kept 4 bases outside the gene matches. The CDR3 loop spans 15 amino acids. The germline gives CDR1 SGDLS, CDR2 YYNGEE. The CDR3 here is CASSRTSGVTDTQYF. The CDR3 DNA follows: TGTGCCAGCAGTAGGACTAGCGGGGTTACAGATACGCAGTATTTT. Full variable domain (rest looked up from reference TRBV9 and TRBJ2-3): DSGVTQTPKHLITATGQRVTLRCSPRSGDLSVYWYQQSLDQGLQFLIQYYNGEERAKGNILERFSAQQFPDLHSELNLSSLELGDSALYFCASSRTSGVTDTQYFGPGTRLTVL.

This clonotype showed up just a few times. J is TRBJ1-4 and V is TRBV6-5; D possibly corresponds to TRBD1 (6 bases). This CDR3 spans 15 amino acids. The ends were cut back, 8 bases at V and 6 bases at J, with 19 bases in the middle. In germline, CDR1 is MNHEY, CDR2 SVGAGI. In DNA, the CDR3 is TGTGCCAGCTCACGGACTGGTCAGGGGTATGAAAAACTGTTTTTT. Translation gives CASSRTGQGYEKLFF.

This clonotype was found a few times. The J gene is TRBJ2-7, the V gene TRBV30; TRBD2 agrees at 11 bases. This CDR3 has 14 residues. The germline CDR1 and CDR2 sequences are GTSNPN and SVGIG (reference sequence). Trimming removed 3 bases from V and 5 bases from J; junction bases left unmatched: 6. The CDR3 nucleotides read TGTGCCTGGAGACTAGCGGGAGTCCCGCACGAGCAGTACTTC. Its translation: CAWRLAGVPHEQYF.

Remarks on this clonotype: This CDR3 is missing its conserved last phenylalanine or tryptophan, likely due to a read error. V is TRBV29-1 and J is TRBJ2-6, with unresolved D. The CDR3 extends over 13 amino acids. V lost 7 bases to trimming and J lost 4 bases, with 11 bases between them. The germline V gene has CDR1 SQVTM and CDR2 ANQGSEA. CDR3 nucleotide sequence: TGCAGCGCCTGGAACTCCGGGGCCAACGTCCTGACTCTC. Residues: CSAWNSGANVLTL.

This sequence joins TRBV10-2 and TRBJ1-2; a possible D gene is TRBD1 (5 bases). Germline-derived CDR1 and CDR2 are WSHSY and SAAADI. The CDR3 contains 14 residues. The germline V and J ends were trimmed by 4 bases and 11 bases, with 20 bases remaining between them. The CDR3 DNA reads as TGCGCCAGCAGTGGTGGGGATAGGGGAGTCGATTACACCTTC. Translated, it gives CASSGGDRGVDYTF.

This clonotype was detected many times. The chain combines TRBV6-5 with TRBJ1-1; the D is unclear. CDR3 length equals 14 residues. Germline CDR1 and CDR2: MNHEY and SVGAGI. V was pared by 6 bases and J by 5 bases, with 16 bases between. The CDR3 DNA reads TGTGCCAGCAGCCCCGTCTGGGTGGGGACTGAAGCTTTCTTT. It yields the protein CASSPVWVGTEAFF.

CDR3 sequence: CASSNRGRGETQYF. CDR3 nucleotides: TGTGCCAGCAGCAACAGGGGGCGGGGAGAGACCCAGTACTTC. The chain combines TRBV7-2 with TRBJ2-5; TRBD1 aligns across 9 bases. CDR1 SGHTA and CDR2 FQGNSA come from the germline V gene. The CDR3 is 14 residues long. Trimming removed 5 bases from V and 4 bases from J; junction bases left unmatched: 5. Complete variable domain (other parts from reference TRBV7-2 and TRBJ2-5): GAGVSQSPSNKVTEKGKDVELRCDPISGHTALYWYRQSLGQGLEFLIYFQGNSAPDKSGLPSDRFSAERTGGSVSTLTIQRTQQEDSAVYLCASSNRGRGETQYFGPGTRLLVL.

The V gene is TRBV15, the J gene TRBJ2-5; possibly TRBD1 for D (6 bases). The CDR3 is made up of 16 amino acids. V shed 4 bases and J shed 0 bases, with 15 bases lying between them. Germline-derived CDR1 and CDR2 are LNHNV and YYDKDF (reference sequence). The CDR3 region is CATSIRGMAYQETQYF. The CDR3 region has the DNA TGTGCCACCAGCATCAGGGGAATGGCTTACCAAGAGACCCAGTACTTC.

The rearrangement links TRBV2 to TRBJ1-2, with no clear D. The CDR3 runs 12 residues. From germline, CDR1 is SNHLY and CDR2 FYNNEI. Trimming removed 5 bases from V and 4 bases from J, with 8 bases in between. The CDR3 here is CASSTVSYGYTF. The CDR3 region has the DNA TGTGCCAGCAGTACGGTTTCCTATGGCTACACCTTC.

The chain employs TRBV20-1 and TRBJ1-4; D is undetermined. Trimming pared 3 bases from V and 0 bases from J, leaving 5 bases between. The germline CDR1 and CDR2 sequences are DFQATT and SNEGSKA (reference sequence). The CDR3 sequence is 13 residues long. This CDR3 reads CSARGTTNEKLFF. The CDR3 bases are TGCAGTGCTAGGGGGACAACTAATGAAAAACTGTTTTTT.

At least ten counts were recorded for this clonotype. The chain recombines TRBV14 with TRBJ2-7; 7 positions agree with TRBD2. Germline V CDR1 and CDR2: SGHDN, FVKESK. The ends lost 0 bases at V and 2 bases at J; junction bases unmatched: 7. The CDR3 consists of 16 residues. The CDR3 loop reads CASSQDLRGGAYEQYF. The CDR3 coding sequence is TGTGCCAGCAGCCAAGATCTTCGCGGGGGAGCCTACGAGCAGTACTTC. Using reference TRBV14 and TRBJ2-7 for the parts outside the CDR3, the full variable domain is EAGVTQFPSHSVIEKGQTVTLRCDPISGHDNLYWYRRVMGKEIKFLLHFVKESKQDESGMPNNRFLAERTGGTYSTLKVQPAELEDSGVYFCASSQDLRGGAYEQYFGPGTRLTVT.

In regard to this clonotype: Mismatch with germline at one junction end may stem from a read error. The chain is built from TRBV12-3 or TRBV12-4 and TRBJ1-1; D might be TRBD1 (5 bases). The CDR3 is made up of 14 amino acids. The CDR3 sequence is CATSTGTVNTEAYF. CDR3 bases: TGTGCCACCAGCACCGGGACCGTGAACACTGAAGCTTACTTT.

The rearrangement uses TRBV19 and TRBJ1-2; D is ambiguous. This CDR3 contains 11 residues. V shed 4 bases and J shed 8 bases, with 8 bases lying between them. CDR1 and CDR2 from the germline V gene are LNHDA and SQIVND (reference sequence). The CDR3 reads CASSTGFGYTF. DNA of the CDR3: TGTGCCAGTAGTACAGGTTTCGGCTACACCTTC.

This sequence joins TRBV7-2 and TRBJ1-2; TRBD1 agrees at 10 bases. The CDR3 consists of 16 residues. CDR1 is SGHTA, CDR2 FQGNSA, per germline. Trimming took 6 bases from V and 5 from J; bases not matched to a gene: 12. The chain's CDR3 is CASSLTGTGEGYGYTF. CDR3 in DNA: TGTGCCAGCAGTCTGACCGGGACAGGGGAAGGTTATGGCTACACCTTC.